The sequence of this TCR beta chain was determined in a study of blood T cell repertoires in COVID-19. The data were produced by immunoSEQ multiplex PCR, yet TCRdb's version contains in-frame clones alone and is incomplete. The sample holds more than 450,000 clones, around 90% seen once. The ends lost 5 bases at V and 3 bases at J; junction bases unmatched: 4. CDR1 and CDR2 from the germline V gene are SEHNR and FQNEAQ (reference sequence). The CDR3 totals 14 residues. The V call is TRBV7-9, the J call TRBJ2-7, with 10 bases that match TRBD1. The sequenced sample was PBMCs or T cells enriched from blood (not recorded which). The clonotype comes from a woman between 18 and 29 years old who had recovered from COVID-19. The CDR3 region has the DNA TGTGCCAGCAGCCTCGGACAGGGGGGCTACGAGCAGTACTTC. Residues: CASSLGQGGYEQYF.